The clone carrying this T cell receptor beta chain came up a few times. Its antigen remains unknown. This specimen comes from a study of blood T cells in healthy people across ages. Study-wide findings and caveats: Naive T cell percentage strongly correlated with TCR beta diversity. Diversity was higher, and naive CD4+ cells more numerous, in long-lived donors than in aged donors. Estimates based on one million T cells were treated as lower bounds.

Through a sample-barcoded 5' primer and a J-beta primer mix, a second PCR was run for about 6 to 11 cycles. In TCRdb, the 5' RACE reads were re-called with MiXCR into one record per CDR3 protein. The sample carries over 1,500,000 distinct CDR3 sequences, more than 35% recorded once. PBMCs, at least 7 million per sample, were isolated. The source of this sequence is a human donor in good health. Sequences were obtained from blood.

The CDR3 sequence: CASSYGLLDWPQHF. CDR3 DNA sequence: TGTGCCAGCAGCTACGGACTGCTCGACTGGCCCCAGCATTTT. This rearrangement joins TRBV11-2 to TRBJ1-5, with D uncertain. The CDR3 totals 14 residues. In germline, CDR1 is SGHAT, CDR2 FQNNGV. V gave up 4 bases and J gave up 9 bases, with 16 bases separating them.